This entry lists 6 T cell receptor beta chains sequenced from one sample in a study of blood T cell repertoires in COVID-19 (dated by TCRdb to 2020 to 2022). The protocol used for the library was the immunoSEQ multiplex PCR assay. This immuneACCESS table, as held by TCRdb, lists in-frame sequences with V and J called but not all clones. Of the missing ones, under half trace to an unresolved V gene in checked studies; the others have no known cause. The sample table lists 95,000 to 150,000 clones, over 80% of them with a count of one. The ten largest clones add up to 3.5% to 4% of the sample. The specimen sequenced was PBMCs or T cells enriched from blood (not recorded which). All receptors derive from a woman younger than 45 who had recovered from COVID-19.

The chain is built from TRBV5-1 and TRBJ1-6; a weak D match, TRBD1 (6 bases). CDR1 is SGHRS and CDR2 is YFSETQ in the germline V gene. The CDR3 totals 14 residues. Trimming left V 2 bases short and J 7 bases short, with 10 bases between. CDR3 sequence reads: CASSFGQQNSPLHF. CDR3 nucleotides: TGCGCCAGCAGCTTTGGACAGCAAAATTCACCCCTCCACTTT.

This sequence joins TRBV7-9 and TRBJ2-7; possible D gene TRBD1, 6 bases. The CDR3 has 14 amino acids. Germline V lookup: CDR1 SEHNR, CDR2 FQNEAQ (reference sequence). Trimming pared 5 bases from V and 5 bases from J, leaving 16 bases between. The CDR3 region has the DNA TGTGCCAGCAGCCGCGCCCAGGGGTCCCACGAGCAGTACTTC. Translated, it gives CASSRAQGSHEQYF.

The chain links TRBV5-4 to TRBJ2-7; 12 bases map to TRBD2. CDR3 size: 16 residues. Germline CDR1 and CDR2: SGHNT and YYREEE (reference sequence). The junction had 5 bases not matched to a gene; V was cut back by 0 bases and J by 4 bases. As DNA, the CDR3 is TGTGCCAGCAGCTTGGTACGGACTAGCGGGACTTACGAGCAGTACTTC. It translates to CASSLVRTSGTYEQYF. The complete variable domain, with remaining parts taken from reference TRBV5-4 and TRBJ2-7, reads ETGVTQSPTHLIKTRGQQVTLRCSSQSGHNTVSWYQQALGQGPQFIFQYYREEENGRGNFPPRFSGLQFPNYSSELNVNALELDDSALYLCASSLVRTSGTYEQYFGPGTRLTVT.

This sequence joins TRBV5-4 and TRBJ1-4; D unclear. The CDR3 has 13 residues. V lost 4 bases to trimming and J lost 4 bases, with 8 bases between them. Germline CDR1 is SGHNT and CDR2 is YYREEE (reference sequence). The CDR3 coding sequence is TGTGCCAGCAGCCGTGGGAGTAATGAAAAACTGTTTTTT. Its translation is CASSRGSNEKLFF.

This clone was observed a handful of times. V gene TRBV19 combines with J gene TRBJ1-5; 7 bases are a match to TRBD1. Germline assignment: CDR1 LNHDA and CDR2 SQIVND (reference sequence). The CDR3 has 13 amino acids. With 3 bases clipped from V and 7 bases from J, the junction kept 3 bases outside the gene matches. The CDR3 spells CASSMTGNQPQHF. The DNA for the CDR3 is TGTGCCAGTAGTATGACAGGGAACCAGCCCCAGCATTTT.

This clone has a single count. This sequence joins TRBV18 and TRBJ1-2, with D hard to call. Germline CDR1 and CDR2: KGHSH and LQKENI. V was trimmed by 1 base and J by 8 bases, leaving 26 bases between them. This CDR3 is built from 18 residues. CDR3: CASSPLETRLSHDGGYTF. The CDR3 DNA reads as TGTGCCAGCTCACCACTTGAAACGAGACTGTCCCATGATGGAGGCTACACCTTC.